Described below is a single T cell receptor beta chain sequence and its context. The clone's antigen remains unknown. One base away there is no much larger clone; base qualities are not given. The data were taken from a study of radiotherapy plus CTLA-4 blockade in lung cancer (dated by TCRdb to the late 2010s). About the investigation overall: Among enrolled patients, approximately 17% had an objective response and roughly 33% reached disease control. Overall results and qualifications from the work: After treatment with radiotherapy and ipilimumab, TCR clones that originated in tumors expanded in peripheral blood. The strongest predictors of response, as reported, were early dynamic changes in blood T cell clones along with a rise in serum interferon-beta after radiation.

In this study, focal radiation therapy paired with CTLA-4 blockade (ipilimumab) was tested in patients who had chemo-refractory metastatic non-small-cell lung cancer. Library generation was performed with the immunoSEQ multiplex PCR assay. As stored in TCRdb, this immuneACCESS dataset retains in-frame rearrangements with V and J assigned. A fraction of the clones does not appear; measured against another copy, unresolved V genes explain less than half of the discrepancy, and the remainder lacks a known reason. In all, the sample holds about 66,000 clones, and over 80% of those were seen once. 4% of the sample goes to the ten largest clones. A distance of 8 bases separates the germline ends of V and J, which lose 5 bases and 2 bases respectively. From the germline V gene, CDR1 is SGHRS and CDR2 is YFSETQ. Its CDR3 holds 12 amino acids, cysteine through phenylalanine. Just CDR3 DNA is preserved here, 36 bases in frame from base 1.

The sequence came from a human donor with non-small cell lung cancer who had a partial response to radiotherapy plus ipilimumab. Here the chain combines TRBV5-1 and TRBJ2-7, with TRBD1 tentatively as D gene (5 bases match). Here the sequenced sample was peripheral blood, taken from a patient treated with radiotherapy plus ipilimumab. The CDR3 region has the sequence CASRTDTYEQYF. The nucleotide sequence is TGCGCCAGCAGGACAGATACCTACGAGCAGTACTTC.